Below are 9 T cell receptor beta chains sequenced from a single sample in a study of metastatic and nonmetastatic thyroid tumors. TCRdb called clones again from the PCR reads with MiXCR. The table lists approximately 35,000 clones, 20% to 25% of them singletons. Until they underwent thyroid surgery, no patient had received any treatment. Sequenced material: tumor tissue. The receptors were sampled from a male donor with papillary thyroid cancer or a benign thyroid nodule (not recorded which). Some clones in this sample may be carry-over from other donors' samples.

This clone has ten or more counts. A much more abundant neighbour one base away suggests this may be a read error. The sample contains more than one DNA sequence encoding this CDR3. J is TRBJ1-2 and V is TRBV19, with 7 bases lining up with TRBD1. V gave up 6 bases and J gave up 6 bases; unmatched junction bases: 13. The CDR3 has 15 amino acids. The germline V gene has CDR1 LNHDA and CDR2 SQIVND (reference sequence). The CDR3 DNA reads TGTGCCAGTAGCGGTTGGACAGGACTTACGAATGGCTACACCTTC. It specifies CASSGWTGLTNGYTF.

The chain is built from TRBV5-1 and TRBJ2-1; no definite D call. This CDR3 region has 14 residues. Germline V gene lookup returns CDR1 SGHRS and CDR2 YFSETQ. Trimming stripped 1 base from V and 7 bases from J, with 12 bases between. Written as DNA, the CDR3 is TGCGCCAGCAGCTTGTGTCCGGCGCCGAATGAGCAGTTCTTC. This translates into CASSLCPAPNEQFF.

This clone has only a few counts. The chain is built from TRBV12-3 or TRBV12-4 and TRBJ2-1, with 7 bases lining up with TRBD2. V lost 6 bases and J lost 8; bases outside the gene matches: 4. The length of the CDR3 is 12 residues. Written as DNA, the CDR3 is TGTGCCAGCAGAGGACTAGAACATGAGCAGTTCTTC. This gives the protein CASRGLEHEQFF.

The chain uses TRBV11-2 and TRBJ1-2; 7 bases match TRBD1. Germline V CDR1 and CDR2: SGHAT, FQNNGV. This CDR3 region has 15 residues. V lost 5 bases and J lost 3; bases outside the gene matches: 9. DNA for the CDR3: TGTGCCAGCAGCCCAGGGACAGTACAAGACTATGGCTACACCTTC. Translated, it gives CASSPGTVQDYGYTF.

This clone qualifies as medium-sized. This sequence joins TRBV7-2 and TRBJ2-2, with D perhaps TRBD2 (6 bases). Germline V lookup: CDR1 SGHTA, CDR2 FQGNSA. This CDR3 has 14 residues. Trimming left V 1 base short and J 7 bases short, with 10 bases between. CDR3 sequence reads: CASSLGGRSGELFF. The CDR3 nucleotides are TGTGCCAGCAGCTTAGGAGGGAGGAGCGGGGAGCTGTTTTTT.

This clone was observed many times. This chain links TRBV14 with TRBJ2-5, with D tentatively TRBD2 (5 bases). The germline CDR1 and CDR2 sequences are SGHDN and FVKESK. The CDR3 covers 15 residues. Trimming took 3 bases from V and 4 from J, leaving 15 bases between them. CDR3 coding DNA: TGTGCCAGCAGCCACCTTTCGGCACGGGGAGAGACCCAGTACTTC. This sequence encodes CASSHLSARGETQYF. Complete variable domain (other parts from reference TRBV14 and TRBJ2-5): EAGVTQFPSHSVIEKGQTVTLRCDPISGHDNLYWYRRVMGKEIKFLLHFVKESKQDESGMPNNRFLAERTGGTYSTLKVQPAELEDSGVYFCASSHLSARGETQYFGPGTRLLVL.

J is TRBJ2-3 and V is TRBV9, with 11 bases that match TRBD2. V was pared by 3 bases and J by 5 bases, with 8 bases of the junction left unmatched. The germline V gene encodes CDR1 SGDLS and CDR2 YYNGEE. The CDR3 has 16 amino acids. The DNA of the CDR3 is TGTGCCAGCAGCGACCATAGCGGGAGGGCGGAAGATACGCAGTATTTT. Protein: CASSDHSGRAEDTQYF.

CDR3 nucleotide sequence: TGCAGTGCTAAACAGCGGGCTAGCTCTGGAAACACCATATATTTT. This translates into CSAKQRASSGNTIYF. This chain links TRBV20-1 with TRBJ1-3; D is unresolved. This CDR3 region has 15 residues. V was clipped by 4 bases and J by 0 bases, with 13 bases between them. Germline CDR1 reads DFQATT; CDR2 reads SNEGSKA (reference sequence).

This clone is termed medium-sized (0.01 to 0.1%). The chain joins TRBV6-5 to TRBJ2-1; D could derive from TRBD1 or TRBD2 (5 bases each). Trimming pared 2 bases from V and 8 bases from J, leaving 19 bases between. The CDR3 runs 16 residues. Looked up from germline, CDR1 is MNHEY and CDR2 is SVGAGI. This CDR3 is CASSYAPGPSTDEQFF. CDR3 sequence (DNA): TGTGCCAGCAGTTACGCCCCGGGACCCTCTACGGATGAGCAGTTCTTC.